The clone carrying this TCR beta chain was counted between two and nine times. This record comes from a study of T-cell reconstitution after alpha-beta-depleted transplantation in children. Unique molecular identifiers were used to barcode this TCRbeta library. TCRdb ran MiXCR on the PCR reads and lists one entry per CDR3 protein. The data show hundreds of thousands of distinct CDR3 sequences, roughly a tenth seen once. The sample was PBMCs from the stem cell graft donor, taken from the stem cell graft. This TCR derives from a human donor who donated a stem cell graft to a child with acute myeloid leukemia.

CDR3 sequence (DNA): TGTGCCTGGAGTGAGGTGGGAGGGCCTTTTTACAATGAGCAGTTCTTC. Translated, it gives CAWSEVGGPFYNEQFF. V is TRBV30 and J is TRBJ2-1, with 7 bases that match TRBD2. V gave up 1 base and J gave up 4 bases; unmatched junction bases: 10. The CDR3 spans 16 residues. The V gene's germline CDR1 is GTSNPN and CDR2 SVGIG (reference sequence).